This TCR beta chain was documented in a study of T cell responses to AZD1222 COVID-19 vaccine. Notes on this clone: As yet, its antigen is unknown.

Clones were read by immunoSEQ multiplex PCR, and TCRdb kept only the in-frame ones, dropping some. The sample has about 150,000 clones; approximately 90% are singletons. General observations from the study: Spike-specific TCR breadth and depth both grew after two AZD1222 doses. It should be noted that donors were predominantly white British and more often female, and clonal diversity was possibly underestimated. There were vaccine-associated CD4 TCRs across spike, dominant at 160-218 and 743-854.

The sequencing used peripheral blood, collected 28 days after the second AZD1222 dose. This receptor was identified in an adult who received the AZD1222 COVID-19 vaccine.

The DNA for the CDR3 is TGTGCCAGCAGTACCCCGGGACTAGCGGGACTCGAGCAGTACTTC. This encodes CASSTPGLAGLEQYF. The chain uses TRBV6-2 or TRBV6-3 and TRBJ2-7, with 13 bases matching TRBD2. With 5 bases clipped from V and 6 bases from J, the junction kept 7 bases outside the gene matches. The CDR3 is made up of 15 amino acids. Per the germline V gene, CDR1 is MNHEY and CDR2 is SVGEGT.